The table lists the clone carrying this TCR beta chain with a few counts. Antigen unknown. The sample is drawn from a study of T cell repertoires in cytomegalovirus infection. Study-level results: The study found HLA-C-restricted CMV-specific TCR beta clonotypes dominating the ex vivo response.

From the reads, TCRdb called clonotypes with MiXCR, one entry per CDR3 protein. The sample includes 290,000 or so distinct CDR3 sequences, roughly a quarter of them seen just once. Trimming removed 1 base from V and 5 bases from J, with 8 bases in between. The CDR3 length is 12 residues. Per germline, CDR1 DFQATT and CDR2 SNEGSKA (reference sequence). The chain has TRBV20-1 and TRBJ2-5; D not resolved. This sequence was found in a human donor in good health (CMV status not recorded). Some clones in this sample may be carry-over from other donors' samples. Sequences were obtained from PBMCs. DNA for the CDR3: TGCAGTGCTAGAGTCCGAGCTGAGACCCAGTACTTC. It is translated as CSARVRAETQYF.